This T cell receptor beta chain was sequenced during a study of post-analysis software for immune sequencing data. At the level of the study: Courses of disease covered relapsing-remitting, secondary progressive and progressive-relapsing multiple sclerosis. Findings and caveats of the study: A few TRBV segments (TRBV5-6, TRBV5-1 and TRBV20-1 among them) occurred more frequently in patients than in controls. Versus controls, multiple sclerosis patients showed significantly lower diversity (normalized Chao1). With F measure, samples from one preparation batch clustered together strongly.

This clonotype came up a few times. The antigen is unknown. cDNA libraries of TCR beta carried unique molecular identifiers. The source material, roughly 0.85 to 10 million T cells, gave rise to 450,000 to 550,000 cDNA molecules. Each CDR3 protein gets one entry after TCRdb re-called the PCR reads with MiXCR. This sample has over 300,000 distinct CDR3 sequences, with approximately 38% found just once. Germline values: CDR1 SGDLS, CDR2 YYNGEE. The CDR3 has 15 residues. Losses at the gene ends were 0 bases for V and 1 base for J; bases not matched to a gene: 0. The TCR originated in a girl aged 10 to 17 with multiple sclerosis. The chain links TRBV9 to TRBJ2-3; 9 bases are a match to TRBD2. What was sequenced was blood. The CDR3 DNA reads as TGTGCCAGCAGCGTAGTAGCGGGGGGCACAGATACGCAGTATTTT. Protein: CASSVVAGGTDTQYF.